What follows are 20 T cell receptor beta chains derived from one specimen sequenced in a study of OX40 agonist ivuxolimab in advanced cancers. Library construction relied on the immunoSEQ multiplex PCR assay. TCRdb stores this immuneACCESS table with in-frame sequences only. Part of the clones is absent; in the studies checked, under half of the shortfall reflects unresolved V genes, and no reason is known for the rest. In this sample the table shows 66,000 or so clones, about 85% of which occur a single time. Clones ranked in the top ten supply roughly 4% of the sample. This specimen consisted of CD4+ or CD8+ T cells sorted from blood, obtained in a trial of the OX40 agonist ivuxolimab. The receptors were gathered from an adult with an advanced solid tumor such as melanoma, head and neck, liver or kidney cancer.

The genes are TRBV18 and TRBJ2-7; perhaps TRBD2 as D (5 bases). Per germline, CDR1 KGHSH and CDR2 LQKENI. This CDR3 spans 14 amino acids. Trimming took off 6 bases at V and 0 bases at J, with 12 bases between the two ends. CDR3 nucleotide sequence: TGTGCCAGCTCCTGGAGCGGTTTCTCCTACGAGCAGTACTTC. Translated, it gives CASSWSGFSYEQYF.

CDR3 sequence (DNA): TGTGCCAGCAGCTTGGGGCCAGGGAATACAGATACGCAGTATTTT. This encodes CASSLGPGNTDTQYF. V and J are TRBV5-4 and TRBJ2-3; maybe TRBD1 (5 bases). With 0 bases removed from V and 3 bases from J, the gap between germline ends came to 11 bases. This CDR3 comprises 15 residues. Germline V gene sequence: CDR1 SGHNT, CDR2 YYREEE (reference sequence).

This clone was seen a few times. J is TRBJ2-1 and V is TRBV5-4; 8 bases line up with TRBD2. Germline lookup yields CDR1 SGHNT and CDR2 YYREEE (reference sequence). The junction had 7 bases not matched to a gene; V was cut back by 3 bases and J by 5 bases. This CDR3 region has 15 residues. In DNA form, the CDR3 reads TGTGCCAGCAGCTCGTGGGGGACTAGAGACAATGAGCAGTTCTTC. Its protein product is CASSSWGTRDNEQFF.

The chain recombines TRBV30 with TRBJ2-7; TRBD1 matches 10 bases. CDR1 and CDR2 from the germline V gene are GTSNPN and SVGIG (reference sequence). V lost 2 bases, J lost 2 bases, and 12 bases stayed unmatched. This CDR3 comprises 17 residues. Here the CDR3 reads CAWSYTFPGQGTYEQYF. DNA for the CDR3: TGTGCCTGGAGTTACACTTTTCCGGGACAGGGGACCTACGAGCAGTACTTC. The entire variable domain, with the rest obtained from reference TRBV30 and TRBJ2-7, is as follows: SQTIHQWPATLVQPVGSPLSLECTVEGTSNPNLYWYRQAAGRGLQLLFYSVGIGQISSEVPQNLSASRPQDRQFILSSKKLLLSDSGFYLCAWSYTFPGQGTYEQYFGPGTRLTVT.

The chain recombines TRBV14 with TRBJ1-1; D not resolved. The germline V gene has CDR1 SGHDN and CDR2 FVKESK. The CDR3 has 17 residues. V was cut by 1 base and J by 4 bases, with 19 bases left in between. The CDR3: CASSQGRLKGWGTEAFF. The CDR3 DNA is TGTGCCAGCAGCCAAGGCCGCCTGAAGGGATGGGGCACTGAAGCTTTCTTT.

V and J are TRBV5-1 and TRBJ2-2, with no clear D. The V and J ends lost 3 bases and 4 bases respectively, with 7 bases between them. Per the germline V gene, CDR1 is SGHRS and CDR2 is YFSETQ. The CDR3 covers 13 residues. This chain's CDR3 is CASSSIPTGELFF. CDR3 bases: TGCGCCAGCAGCTCCATCCCCACCGGGGAGCTGTTTTTT.

This rearrangement joins TRBV28 to TRBJ2-3, with 8 bases fitting TRBD2. Trimming at V came to 7 bases and at J to 3 bases, leaving 15 bases not matched to a gene. The CDR3 sequence is 17 residues long. CDR1 is MDHEN and CDR2 is SYDVKM in the germline V gene. CDR3 nucleotide sequence: TGTGCCAGCACCCCGCCGTTGGCGGGAGGATATACAGATACGCAGTATTTT. This encodes CASTPPLAGGYTDTQYF.

This clone was observed a few times. V is TRBV7-9 and J is TRBJ2-2, with a weak D call TRBD1 (5 bases). The CDR3 runs 15 residues. Trimming shortened V by 1 base and J by 5 bases, and 11 bases separated the two germline ends. Per germline, CDR1 SEHNR and CDR2 FQNEAQ (reference sequence). In DNA, the CDR3 is TGTGCCAGCAGCTTAGAAAGGGGATTAACCGGGGAGCTGTTTTTT. Translated: CASSLERGLTGELFF.

This clone has more than one count but fewer than ten. The rearrangement joins TRBV10-3 to TRBJ2-7, with 12 bases lining up with TRBD2. Per germline, CDR1 ENHRY and CDR2 SYGVKD. With 4 bases clipped from V and 4 bases from J, the junction kept 11 bases outside the gene matches. The CDR3 is 17 residues long. Written as DNA, the CDR3 is TGTGCCATCAGTGGATCGATAGGACTAGCGGGGAATTACGAGCAGTACTTC. It yields the protein CAISGSIGLAGNYEQYF.

This sequence joins TRBV6-5 and TRBJ2-5; D may be TRBD1 or TRBD2 (5 bases each). Per the germline V gene, CDR1 is MNHEY and CDR2 is SVGAGI. V was trimmed by 0 bases and J by 4 bases, leaving 12 bases between them. The CDR3 has 15 residues. For the CDR3, the DNA is TGTGCCAGCAGTTACTCTGGGACCCCGCGAGAGACCCAGTACTTC. Amino acids: CASSYSGTPRETQYF.

The genes are TRBV2 and TRBJ2-7; D gene unclear. Deletions cut 9 bases from V and 3 bases from J, with 9 bases between. The CDR3 spans 11 residues. Germline lookup yields CDR1 SNHLY and CDR2 FYNNEI. The CDR3 DNA follows: TGTGCCAGTGAAGGCGGCTACGAGCAGTACTTC. This gives the protein CASEGGYEQYF.

The CDR3 reads CASSYNSYEQYF. The CDR3 DNA sequence: TGTGCCAGCAGTTACAATAGCTACGAGCAGTACTTC. The chain carries TRBV6-5 and TRBJ2-7; D call uncertain. The CDR3 is 12 amino acids. Germline V gives CDR1 MNHEY, CDR2 SVGAGI. V was shortened by 2 bases and J by 3 bases, with 5 bases between the two germline ends.

The CDR3 sequence is CASSVEIAEYNEQFF. As DNA, the CDR3 is TGTGCCAGCAGCGTAGAGATAGCGGAATACAATGAGCAGTTCTTC. The chain couples TRBV9 to TRBJ2-1, with D perhaps TRBD2 (6 bases). The ends were cut back, 0 bases at V and 4 bases at J, with 11 bases in the middle. Germline-derived CDR1 and CDR2 are SGDLS and YYNGEE. CDR3 size: 15 residues.

V gene TRBV5-1 combines with J gene TRBJ2-7; 7 nucleotides agree with TRBD2. Trimming removed 4 bases from V and 5 bases from J; junction bases left unmatched: 12. CDR1 SGHRS and CDR2 YFSETQ come from the germline V gene. CDR3 length: 15 amino acids. The CDR3 nucleotides read TGCGCCAGCAGCCCGGAGGGAGGGACGTACAACGAGCAGTACTTC. Its protein product is CASSPEGGTYNEQYF.

This clone has a handful of counts. V is TRBV18 and J is TRBJ2-5, with D unclear. CDR1 is KGHSH, CDR2 LQKENI, per germline. This CDR3 is built from 12 residues. Trimming took 4 bases from V and 2 from J, leaving 5 bases between them. The CDR3 loop is CASSHYQETQYF. The CDR3 region has the DNA TGTGCCAGCTCACACTATCAAGAGACCCAGTACTTC.

This clone was seen a few times. This chain uses TRBV7-2 with TRBJ2-1; D may correspond to TRBD1 or TRBD2 (5 bases each). Germline V gene lookup returns CDR1 SGHTA and CDR2 FQGNSA. There are 14 residues in the CDR3. The V end was cut by 2 bases, the J end by 9 bases, with 14 bases between. The CDR3 DNA reads as TGTGCCAGCAGCTTAAGGGACCGAGGCAGTGAGCAGTTCTTC. Protein sequence: CASSLRDRGSEQFF.

This rearrangement joins TRBV19 to TRBJ2-1; TRBD2 agrees at 7 bases. Germline V gene lookup returns CDR1 LNHDA and CDR2 SQIVND (reference sequence). The CDR3 extends over 15 amino acids. After removal of 1 base from V and 6 bases from J, the junction contained 6 bases not matched to a gene. The CDR3 DNA reads as TGTGCCAGTAGTATAGCAGCGGGGCTCCCCAATGAGCAGTTCTTC. Translating gives CASSIAAGLPNEQFF.

The rearrangement joins TRBV28 to TRBJ2-7, with 9 bases that match TRBD1. J was trimmed by 0 bases and V by 5 bases; bases with no gene match: 5. This CDR3 has 15 amino acids. Germline CDR1 is MDHEN and CDR2 is SYDVKM. The CDR3 sequence is CASSPPGQGSYEQYF. The CDR3 bases are TGTGCCAGCAGTCCCCCGGGACAGGGCTCCTACGAGCAGTACTTC.

The CDR3 loop is CAQQGLPSSGANVLTF. CDR3 in DNA: TGTGCCCAGCAGGGACTGCCTAGCTCTGGGGCCAACGTCCTGACTTTC. The chain employs TRBV2 and TRBJ2-6; perhaps TRBD2 as D (6 bases). Germline V gene lookup returns CDR1 SNHLY and CDR2 FYNNEI. V lost 11 bases and J 0 bases, leaving 17 bases between the germline ends. This CDR3 spans 16 amino acids.

The V call is TRBV28, the J call TRBJ1-4; no clear D. CDR3 length equals 15 residues. V lost 4 bases and J 2 bases, leaving 11 bases between the germline ends. Germline V gene data show CDR1 as MDHEN and CDR2 as SYDVKM. CDR3: CASSSHRVTNEKLFF. In DNA form, the CDR3 reads TGTGCCAGCAGTTCGCACAGAGTTACTAATGAAAAACTGTTTTTT.